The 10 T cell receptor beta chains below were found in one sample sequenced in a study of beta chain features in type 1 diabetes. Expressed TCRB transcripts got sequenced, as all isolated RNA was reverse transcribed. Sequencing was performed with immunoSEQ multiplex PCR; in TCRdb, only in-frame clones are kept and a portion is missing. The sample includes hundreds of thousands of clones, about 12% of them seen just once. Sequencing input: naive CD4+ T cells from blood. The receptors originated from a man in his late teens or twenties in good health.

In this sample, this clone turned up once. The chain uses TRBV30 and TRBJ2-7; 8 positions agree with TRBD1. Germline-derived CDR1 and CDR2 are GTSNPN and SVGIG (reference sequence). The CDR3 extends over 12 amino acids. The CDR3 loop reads CASTGGSYEQYF. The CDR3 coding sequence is TGTGCGTCTACAGGGGGCTCCTACGAGCAGTACTTC.

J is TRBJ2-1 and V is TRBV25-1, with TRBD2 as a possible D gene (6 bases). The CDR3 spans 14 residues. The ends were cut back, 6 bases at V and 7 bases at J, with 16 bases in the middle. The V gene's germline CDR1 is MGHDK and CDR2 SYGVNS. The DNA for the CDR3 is TGTGCCAGCAGAGAAGCGGGTGAGCCGAATGAGCAGTTCTTC. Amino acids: CASREAGEPNEQFF.

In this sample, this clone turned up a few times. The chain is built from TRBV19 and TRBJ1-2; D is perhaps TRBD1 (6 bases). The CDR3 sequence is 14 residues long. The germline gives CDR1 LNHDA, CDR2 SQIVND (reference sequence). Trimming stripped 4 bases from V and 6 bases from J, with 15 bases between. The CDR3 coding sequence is TGTGCCAGTAGTAAGACAGGACCCAAGGATGGCTACACCTTC. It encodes CASSKTGPKDGYTF.

CDR3 in DNA: TGTGCCACCAGCAGGCTAACCACGGGACAGGGTACTGGCTACACCTTC. This translates into CATSRLTTGQGTGYTF. The chain couples TRBV15 to TRBJ1-2, with 9 nucleotides matching TRBD1. The CDR3 length is 16 residues. The V gene end was trimmed by 3 bases and the J gene end by 7 bases; junction bases not matched to a gene: 12. Germline V CDR1 and CDR2: LNHNV, YYDKDF (reference sequence).

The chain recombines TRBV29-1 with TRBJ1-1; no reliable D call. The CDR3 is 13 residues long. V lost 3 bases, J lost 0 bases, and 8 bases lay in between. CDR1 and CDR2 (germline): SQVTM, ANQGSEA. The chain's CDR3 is CSVEVSLNTEAFF. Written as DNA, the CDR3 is TGCAGCGTTGAGGTCAGTTTGAACACTGAAGCTTTCTTT.

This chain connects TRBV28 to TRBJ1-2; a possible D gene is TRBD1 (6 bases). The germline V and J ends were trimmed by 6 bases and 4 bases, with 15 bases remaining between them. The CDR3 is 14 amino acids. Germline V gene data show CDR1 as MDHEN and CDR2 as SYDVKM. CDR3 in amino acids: CASRFQQGRYGYTF. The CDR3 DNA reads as TGTGCCAGCAGGTTTCAACAGGGCCGCTATGGCTACACCTTC.

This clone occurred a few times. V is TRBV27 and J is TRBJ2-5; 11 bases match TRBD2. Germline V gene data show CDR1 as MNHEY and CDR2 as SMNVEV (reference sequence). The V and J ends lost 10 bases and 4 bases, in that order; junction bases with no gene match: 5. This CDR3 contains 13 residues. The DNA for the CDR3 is TGTGCCAACCCGGGACTAGCGGTAGAGACCCAGTACTTC. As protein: CANPGLAVETQYF.

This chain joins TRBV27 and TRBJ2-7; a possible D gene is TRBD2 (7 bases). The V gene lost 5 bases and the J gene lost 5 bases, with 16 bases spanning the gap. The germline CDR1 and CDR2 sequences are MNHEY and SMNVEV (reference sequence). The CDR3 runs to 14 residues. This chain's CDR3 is CASSPHREGDEQYF. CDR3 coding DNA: TGTGCCAGCAGTCCTCACAGGGAGGGGGACGAGCAGTACTTC.

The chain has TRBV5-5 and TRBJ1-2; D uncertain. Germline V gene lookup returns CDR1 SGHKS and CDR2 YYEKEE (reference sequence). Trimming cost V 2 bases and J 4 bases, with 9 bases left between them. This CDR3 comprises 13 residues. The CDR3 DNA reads TGTGCCAGCAGCTTAGCTTTAGCCTATGGCTACACCTTC. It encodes CASSLALAYGYTF.

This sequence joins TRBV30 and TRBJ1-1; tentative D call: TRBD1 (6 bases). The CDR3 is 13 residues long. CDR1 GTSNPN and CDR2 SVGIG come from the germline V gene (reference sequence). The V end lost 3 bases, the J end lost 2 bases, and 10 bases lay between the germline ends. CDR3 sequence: CAWSGQPNTEAFF. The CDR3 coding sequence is TGTGCCTGGAGCGGACAGCCAAACACTGAAGCTTTCTTT.